Described below is a single T cell receptor (beta chain) sequence and its context. The sample originates from a study of blood T cell repertoires in COVID-19. Assay used: immunoSEQ multiplex PCR; TCRdb lists only in-frame clones, some missing. The repertoire holds 150,000 to 200,000 clones, 80% to 90% seen once, with around 2.3% in the top ten. Sequencing input: peripheral blood. The sequence came from a man between 65 and 85 years old with active or convalescent COVID-19.

CDR3 DNA: TGTGCCAGCAGCAAAATATCGGCAGGGAGGGATCATAATTCACCCCTCCACTTT. Its translation: CASSKISAGRDHNSPLHF. This chain links TRBV21-1 with TRBJ1-6. TRBV21-1 is a recognized pseudogene. The CDR3 has 18 amino acids.